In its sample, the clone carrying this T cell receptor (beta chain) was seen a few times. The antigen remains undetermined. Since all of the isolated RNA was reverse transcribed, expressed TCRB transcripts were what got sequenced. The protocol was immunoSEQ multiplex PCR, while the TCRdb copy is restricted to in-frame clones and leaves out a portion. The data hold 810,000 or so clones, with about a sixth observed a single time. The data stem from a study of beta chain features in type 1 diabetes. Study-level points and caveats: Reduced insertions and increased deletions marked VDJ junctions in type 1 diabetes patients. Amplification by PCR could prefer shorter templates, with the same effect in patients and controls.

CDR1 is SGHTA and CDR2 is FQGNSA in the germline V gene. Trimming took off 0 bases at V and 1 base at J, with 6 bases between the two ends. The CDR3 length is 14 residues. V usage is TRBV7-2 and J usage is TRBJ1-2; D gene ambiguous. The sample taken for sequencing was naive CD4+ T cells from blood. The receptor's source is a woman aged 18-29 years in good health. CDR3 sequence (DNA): TGTGCCAGCAGCTTAGCCAGCCATAACTATGGCTACACCTTC. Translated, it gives CASSLASHNYGYTF.